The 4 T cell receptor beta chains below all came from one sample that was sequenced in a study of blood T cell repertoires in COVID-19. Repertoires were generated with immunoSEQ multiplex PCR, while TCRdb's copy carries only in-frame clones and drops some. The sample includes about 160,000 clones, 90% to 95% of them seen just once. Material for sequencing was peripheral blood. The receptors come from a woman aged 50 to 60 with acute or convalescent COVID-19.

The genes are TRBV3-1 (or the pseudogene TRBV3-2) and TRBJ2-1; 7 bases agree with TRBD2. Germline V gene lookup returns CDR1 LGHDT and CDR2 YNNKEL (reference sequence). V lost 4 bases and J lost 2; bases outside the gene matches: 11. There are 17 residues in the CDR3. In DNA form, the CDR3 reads TGTGCCAGCAGCCCCCTAGCAACTAGCGACGCCTACAATGAGCAGTTCTTC. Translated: CASSPLATSDAYNEQFF.

In nucleotides, the CDR3 is TGTGCCAGCAGTCCGGACAGGGGCCTTAGTCAGCCCCAGCATTTT. Translating it yields CASSPDRGLSQPQHF. The V call is TRBV7-2, the J call TRBJ1-5; 9 nucleotides line up with TRBD1. Unmatched junction bases numbered 9, after V lost 6 bases and J lost 6 bases. The germline gives CDR1 SGHTA, CDR2 FQGNSA. The CDR3 has 15 residues.

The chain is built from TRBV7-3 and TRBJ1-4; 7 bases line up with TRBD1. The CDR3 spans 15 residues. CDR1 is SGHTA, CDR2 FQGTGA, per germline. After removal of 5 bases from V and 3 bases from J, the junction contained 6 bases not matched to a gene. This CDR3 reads CASSNSGQPNEKLFF. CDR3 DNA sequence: TGTGCCAGCAGCAATTCGGGACAGCCTAATGAAAAACTGTTTTTT.

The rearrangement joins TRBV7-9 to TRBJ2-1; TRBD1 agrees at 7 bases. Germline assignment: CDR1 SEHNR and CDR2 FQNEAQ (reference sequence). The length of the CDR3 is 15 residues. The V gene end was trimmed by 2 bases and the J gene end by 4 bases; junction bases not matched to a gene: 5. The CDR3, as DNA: TGTGCCAGCAGCTTAAAGACAGGGATGTACAATGAGCAGTTCTTC. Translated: CASSLKTGMYNEQFF.